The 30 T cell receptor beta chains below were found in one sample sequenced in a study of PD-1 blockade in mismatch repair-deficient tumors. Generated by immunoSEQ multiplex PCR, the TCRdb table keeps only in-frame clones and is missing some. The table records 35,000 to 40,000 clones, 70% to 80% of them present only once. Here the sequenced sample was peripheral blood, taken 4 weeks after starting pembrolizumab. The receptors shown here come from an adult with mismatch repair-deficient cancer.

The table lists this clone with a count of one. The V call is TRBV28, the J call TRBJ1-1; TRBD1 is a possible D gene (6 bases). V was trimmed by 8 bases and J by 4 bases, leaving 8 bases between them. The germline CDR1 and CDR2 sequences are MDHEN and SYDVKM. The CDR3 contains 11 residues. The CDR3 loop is CASRTATEAFF. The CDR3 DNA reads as TGTGCCAGCCGGACAGCCACTGAAGCTTTCTTT.

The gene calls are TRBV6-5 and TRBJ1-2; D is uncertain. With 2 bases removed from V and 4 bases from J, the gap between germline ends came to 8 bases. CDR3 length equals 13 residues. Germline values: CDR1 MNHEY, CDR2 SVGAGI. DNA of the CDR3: TGTGCCAGCAGTTACGCGAAGGGCTATGGCTACACCTTC. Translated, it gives CASSYAKGYGYTF.

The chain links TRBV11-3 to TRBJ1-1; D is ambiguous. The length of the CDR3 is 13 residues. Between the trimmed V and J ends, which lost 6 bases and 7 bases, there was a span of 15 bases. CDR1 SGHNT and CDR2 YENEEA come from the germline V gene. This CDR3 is CASRSQAAGEAFF. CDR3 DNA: TGTGCCAGCAGATCACAAGCGGCGGGTGAAGCTTTCTTT.

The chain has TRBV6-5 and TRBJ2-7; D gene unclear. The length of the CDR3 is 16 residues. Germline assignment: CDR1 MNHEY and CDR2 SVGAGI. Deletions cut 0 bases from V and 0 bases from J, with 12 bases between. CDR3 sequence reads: CASSYSWTSLSYEQYF. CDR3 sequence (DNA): TGTGCCAGCAGTTACTCCTGGACGTCGCTCTCCTACGAGCAGTACTTC.

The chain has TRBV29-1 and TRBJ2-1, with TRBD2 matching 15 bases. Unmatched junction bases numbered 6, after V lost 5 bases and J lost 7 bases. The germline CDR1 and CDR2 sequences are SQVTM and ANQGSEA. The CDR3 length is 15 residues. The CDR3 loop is CSVTGLAGGRNEQFF. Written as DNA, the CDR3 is TGCAGCGTTACGGGACTAGCGGGAGGAAGGAATGAGCAGTTCTTC.

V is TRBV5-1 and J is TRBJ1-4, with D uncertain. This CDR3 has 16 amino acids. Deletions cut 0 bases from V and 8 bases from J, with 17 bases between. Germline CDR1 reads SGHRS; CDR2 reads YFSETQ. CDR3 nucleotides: TGCGCCAGCAGCTTGGGTATCATCGGTAATTCGGAAAAACTGTTTTTT. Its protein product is CASSLGIIGNSEKLFF.

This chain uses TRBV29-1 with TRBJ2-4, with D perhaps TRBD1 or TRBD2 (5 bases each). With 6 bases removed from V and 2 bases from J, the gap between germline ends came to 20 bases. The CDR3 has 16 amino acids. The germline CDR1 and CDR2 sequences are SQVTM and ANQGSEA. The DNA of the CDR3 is TGCAGCGTCGATGGGGGTGTGGAGGAAACCAAAAACATTCAGTACTTC. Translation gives CSVDGGVEETKNIQYF.

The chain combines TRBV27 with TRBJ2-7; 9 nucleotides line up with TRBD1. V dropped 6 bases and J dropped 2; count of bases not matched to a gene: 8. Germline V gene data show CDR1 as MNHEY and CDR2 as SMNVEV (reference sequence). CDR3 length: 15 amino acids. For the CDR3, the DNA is TGTGCCAGCAGCTATTACAGGGGGCAGGCCTACGAGCAGTACTTC. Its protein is CASSYYRGQAYEQYF.

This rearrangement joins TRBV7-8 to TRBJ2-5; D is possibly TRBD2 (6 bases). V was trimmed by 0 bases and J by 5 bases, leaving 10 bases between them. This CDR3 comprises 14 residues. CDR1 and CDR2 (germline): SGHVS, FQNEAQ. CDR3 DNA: TGTGCCAGCAGCTTAGCGGAGGGAAGGGAGACCCAGTACTTC. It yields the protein CASSLAEGRETQYF.

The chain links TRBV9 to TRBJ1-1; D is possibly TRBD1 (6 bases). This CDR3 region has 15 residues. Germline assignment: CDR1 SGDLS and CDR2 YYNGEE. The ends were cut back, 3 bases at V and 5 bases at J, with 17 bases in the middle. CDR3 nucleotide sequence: TGTGCCAGCAGCGCAGAAACAGGGTCATGGACTGAAGCTTTCTTT. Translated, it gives CASSAETGSWTEAFF.

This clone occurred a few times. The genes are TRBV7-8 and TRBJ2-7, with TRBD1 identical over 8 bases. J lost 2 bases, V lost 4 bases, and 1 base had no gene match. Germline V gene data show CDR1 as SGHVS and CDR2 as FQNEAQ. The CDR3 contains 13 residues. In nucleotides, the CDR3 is TGTGCCAGCAGCTGGGGACAGGCCTACGAGCAGTACTTC. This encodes CASSWGQAYEQYF. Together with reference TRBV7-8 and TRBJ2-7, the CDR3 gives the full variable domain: GAGVSQSPRYKVAKRGQDVALRCDPISGHVSLFWYQQALGQGPEFLTYFQNEAQLDKSGLPSDRFFAERPEGSVSTLKIQRTQQEDSAVYLCASSWGQAYEQYFGPGTRLTVT.

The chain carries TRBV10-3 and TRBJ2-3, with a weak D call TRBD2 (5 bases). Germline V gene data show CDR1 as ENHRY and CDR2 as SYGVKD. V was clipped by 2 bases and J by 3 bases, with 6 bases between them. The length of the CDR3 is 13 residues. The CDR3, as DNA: TGTGCCATCAGTGAGGGGAGTACAGATACGCAGTATTTT. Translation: CAISEGSTDTQYF.

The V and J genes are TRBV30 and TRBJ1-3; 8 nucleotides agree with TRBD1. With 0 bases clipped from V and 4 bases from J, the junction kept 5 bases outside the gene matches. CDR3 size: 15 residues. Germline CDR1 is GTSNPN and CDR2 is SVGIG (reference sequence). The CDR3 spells CAWSVRTGPGNTIYF. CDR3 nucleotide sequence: TGTGCCTGGAGTGTACGGACAGGGCCAGGAAACACCATATATTTT.

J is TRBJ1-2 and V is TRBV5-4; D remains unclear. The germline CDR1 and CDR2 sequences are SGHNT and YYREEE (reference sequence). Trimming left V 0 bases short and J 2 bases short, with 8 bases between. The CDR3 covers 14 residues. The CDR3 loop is CASSLVTTNYGYTF. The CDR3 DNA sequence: TGTGCCAGCAGCTTGGTTACAACGAACTATGGCTACACCTTC. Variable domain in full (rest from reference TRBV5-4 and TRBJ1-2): ETGVTQSPTHLIKTRGQQVTLRCSSQSGHNTVSWYQQALGQGPQFIFQYYREEENGRGNFPPRFSGLQFPNYSSELNVNALELDDSALYLCASSLVTTNYGYTFGSGTRLTVV.

The DNA for the CDR3 is TGTGCCAGCTCACTTGGGGTAAACAGCAATCAGCCCCAGCATTTT. Its protein is CASSLGVNSNQPQHF. The chain recombines TRBV18 with TRBJ1-5; D is undetermined. Germline CDR1 and CDR2: KGHSH and LQKENI. The CDR3 sequence is 15 residues long. V dropped 4 bases and J dropped 1 base, with 11 bases sitting between them.

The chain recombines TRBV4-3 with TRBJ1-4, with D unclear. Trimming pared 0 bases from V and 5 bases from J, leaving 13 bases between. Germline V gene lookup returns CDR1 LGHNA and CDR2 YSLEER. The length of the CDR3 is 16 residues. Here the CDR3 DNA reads TGCGCCAGCAGCCAAGAAGAGCCGGACGTAAATGAAAAACTGTTTTTT. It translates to CASSQEEPDVNEKLFF.

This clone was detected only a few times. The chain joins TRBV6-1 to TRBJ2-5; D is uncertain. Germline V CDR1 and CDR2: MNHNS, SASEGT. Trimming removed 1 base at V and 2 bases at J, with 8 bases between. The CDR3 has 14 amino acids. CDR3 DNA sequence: TGTGCCAGCAGTGAAGGTCCAGGACAAGAGACCCAGTACTTC. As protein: CASSEGPGQETQYF.

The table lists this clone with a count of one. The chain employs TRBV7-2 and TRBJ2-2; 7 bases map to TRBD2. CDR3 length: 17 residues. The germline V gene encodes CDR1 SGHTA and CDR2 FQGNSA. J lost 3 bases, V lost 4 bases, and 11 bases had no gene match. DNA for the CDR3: TGTGCCAGCAGCTCCTACAGACTAGCTAAAGACACCGGGGAGCTGTTTTTT. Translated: CASSSYRLAKDTGELFF.

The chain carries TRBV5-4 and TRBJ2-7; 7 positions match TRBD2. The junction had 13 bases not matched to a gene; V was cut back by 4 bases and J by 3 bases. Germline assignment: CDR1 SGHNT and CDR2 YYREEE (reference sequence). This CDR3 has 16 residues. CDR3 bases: TGTGCCAGCAGCCCAAGTAGCGGGCAGGGCATCTACGAGCAGTACTTC. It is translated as CASSPSSGQGIYEQYF.

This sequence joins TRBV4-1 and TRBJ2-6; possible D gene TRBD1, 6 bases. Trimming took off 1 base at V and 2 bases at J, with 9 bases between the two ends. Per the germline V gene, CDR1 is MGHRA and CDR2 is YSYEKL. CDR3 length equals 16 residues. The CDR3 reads CASSQGQGPGANVLTF. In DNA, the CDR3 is TGCGCCAGCAGCCAAGGCCAGGGGCCTGGGGCCAACGTCCTGACTTTC.

For the CDR3, the DNA is TGTGCCAGCAGTTACGTCGCGGGATCGTACAATGAGCAGTTCTTC. Its protein product is CASSYVAGSYNEQFF. The gene calls are TRBV6-6 and TRBJ2-1, with D perhaps matching TRBD2 (6 bases). Germline loops: CDR1 MNHNY, CDR2 SVGAGI (reference sequence). V lost 2 bases to trimming and J lost 4 bases, with 12 bases between them. The CDR3 loop spans 15 amino acids.

CDR3 loop: CASSQEGASSYEQYF. In nucleotides, the CDR3 is TGCGCCAGCAGCCAAGAGGGAGCCTCCTCCTACGAGCAGTACTTC. The J gene is TRBJ2-7, the V gene TRBV4-1, with D possibly being TRBD2 (5 bases). The germline V gene encodes CDR1 MGHRA and CDR2 YSYEKL. V lost 0 bases to trimming and J lost 0 bases, with 9 bases between them. The length of the CDR3 is 15 residues.

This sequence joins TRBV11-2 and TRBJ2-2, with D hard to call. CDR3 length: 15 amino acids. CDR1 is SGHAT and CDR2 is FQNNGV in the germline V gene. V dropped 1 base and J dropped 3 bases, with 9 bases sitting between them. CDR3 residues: CASSLGSEYTGELFF. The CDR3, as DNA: TGTGCCAGCAGCTTAGGTTCCGAATACACCGGGGAGCTGTTTTTT.

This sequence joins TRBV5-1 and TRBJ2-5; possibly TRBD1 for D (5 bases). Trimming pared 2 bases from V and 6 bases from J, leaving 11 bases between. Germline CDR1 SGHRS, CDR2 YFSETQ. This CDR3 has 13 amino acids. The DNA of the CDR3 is TGCGCCAGCAGCTTAAGGGGTGGGAAGACCCAGTACTTC. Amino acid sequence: CASSLRGGKTQYF.

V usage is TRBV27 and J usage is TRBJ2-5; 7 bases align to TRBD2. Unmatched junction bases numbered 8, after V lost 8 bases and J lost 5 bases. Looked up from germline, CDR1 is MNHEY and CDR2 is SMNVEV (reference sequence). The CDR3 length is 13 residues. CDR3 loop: CASAWGGAETQYF. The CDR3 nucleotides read TGTGCCAGCGCCTGGGGAGGGGCGGAGACCCAGTACTTC.

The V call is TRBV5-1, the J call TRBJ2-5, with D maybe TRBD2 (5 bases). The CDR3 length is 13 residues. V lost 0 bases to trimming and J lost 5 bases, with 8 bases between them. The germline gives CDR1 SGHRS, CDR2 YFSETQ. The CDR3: CASSLDRGETQYF. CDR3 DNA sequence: TGCGCCAGCAGCTTGGATCGAGGGGAGACCCAGTACTTC. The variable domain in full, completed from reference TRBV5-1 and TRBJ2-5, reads KAGVTQTPRYLIKTRGQQVTLSCSPISGHRSVSWYQQTPGQGLQFLFEYFSETQRNKGNFPGRFSGRQFSNSRSEMNVSTLELGDSALYLCASSLDRGETQYFGPGTRLLVL.

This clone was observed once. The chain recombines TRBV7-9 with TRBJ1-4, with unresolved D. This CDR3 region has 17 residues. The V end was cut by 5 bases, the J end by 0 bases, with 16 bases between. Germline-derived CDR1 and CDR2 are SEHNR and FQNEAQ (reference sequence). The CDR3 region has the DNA TGTGCCAGCAGCCGGCCGGACGTGGGCGCAACTAATGAAAAACTGTTTTTT. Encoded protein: CASSRPDVGATNEKLFF.

The CDR3 region has the DNA TGTGCCAGCAGTTTAGGGACAGGGACTGATCAGCCCCAGCATTTT. Amino acids: CASSLGTGTDQPQHF. The chain combines TRBV27 with TRBJ1-5; 9 bases are a match to TRBD1. The germline V gene encodes CDR1 MNHEY and CDR2 SMNVEV (reference sequence). V lost 2 bases, J lost 5 bases, and 4 bases stayed unmatched. CDR3 length equals 15 residues.

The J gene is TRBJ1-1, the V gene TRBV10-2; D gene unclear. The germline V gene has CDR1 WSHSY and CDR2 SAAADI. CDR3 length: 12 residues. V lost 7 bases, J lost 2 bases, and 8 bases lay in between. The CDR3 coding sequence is TGCGCCAGCACGCAAACCAACACTGAAGCTTTCTTT. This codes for CASTQTNTEAFF.

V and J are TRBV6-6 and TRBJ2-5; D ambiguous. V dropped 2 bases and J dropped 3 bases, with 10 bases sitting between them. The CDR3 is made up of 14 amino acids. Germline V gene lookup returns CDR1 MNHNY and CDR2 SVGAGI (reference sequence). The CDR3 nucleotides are TGTGCCAGCAGTTACCCTCAACGCGAAGAGACCCAGTACTTC. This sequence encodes CASSYPQREETQYF.